This T cell receptor beta chain is from a study of T cell repertoires in cytomegalovirus infection. The CDR3 loop spans 13 amino acids. The V gene lost 6 bases and the J gene lost 2 bases, with 10 bases spanning the gap. Germline CDR1 and CDR2: MNHNS and SASEGT. In the case of this clonotype: Its target is not known.

TCRdb itself ran the reads through MiXCR, one entry per CDR3 protein. The table shows about 700,000 distinct CDR3 sequences, with about 33% occurring only once. Points from the study as a whole: HLA-C-restricted CMV-specific TCR beta clonotypes prevailed in the ex vivo response.

V is TRBV6-1 and J is TRBJ1-1, with D perhaps matching TRBD1 (5 bases). The receptor's source is a human donor in good health (CMV status not recorded). Some clones in this sample may be carry-over from other donors' samples. Sequences were derived from cultured PBMCs, sampled from culture after CMV antigen stimulation. The DNA for the CDR3 is TGTGCCAGCAGAGAGACAGTCAACACTGAAGCTTTCTTT. Residues: CASRETVNTEAFF.